This T cell receptor (beta chain) was documented in a study of patients and donors after allogeneic stem cell transplantation (dated by TCRdb to the early 2020s). Measured from the cysteine to the phenylalanine, the CDR3 is 15 residues long. The read is trimmed to its CDR3 DNA, 45 bases read in frame from base 1. CDR1 and CDR2 (MNHEY, SMNVEV) derive from the germline V gene (reference sequence). This clonotype has ten or more counts. The clone's antigen remains unknown. A junction end diverges from the germline sequence, so it may reflect a read error. Libraries were constructed by RT-PCR. Sequencing was performed on a NextSeq 550. Using fastp at Q25 and MiXCR, TCRdb reprocessed the public reads and kept productive beta chains. For every CDR3 protein sequence, its rows merge into one entry that carries the most common genes and DNA. The sample yields about 87,000 distinct CDR3 sequences; approximately 5.2% were counted once. The ten most abundant clones make up roughly 2.5% of the sample.

The sample taken for sequencing was blood, either unsorted or a sorted T cell fraction (not recorded which). The sequence joins TRBV27 to TRBJ2-7; the best D guess is TRBD1, with 7 bases matching. This receptor was taken from a human donor who was either an allogeneic HSCT recipient or a stem cell or donor lymphocyte infusion donor (not recorded which). It is not recorded whose cells these are; they may come from a transplant donor. The CDR3 corresponds to CASSLSRGRGVEQYF. The sequenced DNA: TGTGCCAGCAGTCTATCACGGGGCAGGGGGGTCGAGCAGTACTTC.